This is a list of T cell receptor beta chains from one sample in a study of shared clonotypes between healthy human individuals. Profiling relied on immunoSEQ multiplex PCR, and the TCRdb table lists in-frame clones only, not all of them. Of some 900,000 clones listed, 76% are singletons. The material sequenced was memory CD4+ T cells sorted from blood. The receptors here all came from a man aged 18 to 29 in good health. The conserved cysteine and the conserved F or W are not part of the CDR3 here. D genes are given only for firm matches.

cdr3_aa: ASSTRSSFYNSPLH
d_call: .
j_call: TRBJ1-6
v_call: TRBV19

cdr3_aa: AISPGLAGAREQY
d_call: TRBD2
j_call: TRBJ2-7
v_call: TRBV10-3

cdr3_aa: AWSGINGHQPQH
d_call: .
j_call: TRBJ1-5
v_call: TRBV30

cdr3_aa: SALLVRSKNIQY
d_call: .
j_call: TRBJ2-4
v_call: TRBV29-1

cdr3_aa: ARLSGNTIY
d_call: .
j_call: TRBJ1-3
v_call: TRBV30

cdr3_aa: ASSPRQHYGYT
d_call: .
j_call: TRBJ1-2
v_call: TRBV7-2

cdr3_aa: ASSESRGTSGDYEQY
d_call: TRBD2
j_call: TRBJ2-7
v_call: TRBV10-1

cdr3_aa: ASSERTGVNEKLF
d_call: TRBD1
j_call: TRBJ1-4
v_call: TRBV2

cdr3_aa: ASSYSRGVNQPQH
d_call: .
j_call: TRBJ1-5
v_call: TRBV6-5

cdr3_aa: ASSLRQSYEQY
d_call: .
j_call: TRBJ2-7
v_call: TRBV5-1

cdr3_aa: ASRGGTGLYEQY
d_call: .
j_call: TRBJ2-7
v_call: TRBV6-1

cdr3_aa: ASRPTSGTYNEQF
d_call: TRBD2
j_call: TRBJ2-1
v_call: TRBV28

cdr3_aa: SVGQGSMNTEAF
d_call: .
j_call: TRBJ1-1
v_call: TRBV29-1

cdr3_aa: ASSSGDQETQY
d_call: TRBD2
j_call: TRBJ2-5
v_call: TRBV6-5

cdr3_aa: ASSLAGQVSTDTQY
d_call: .
j_call: TRBJ2-3
v_call: TRBV5-1

cdr3_aa: ASSPPSFSGANVLT
d_call: .
j_call: TRBJ2-6
v_call: TRBV18

cdr3_aa: ASSLGNTDTQY
d_call: .
j_call: TRBJ2-3
v_call: TRBV5-6

cdr3_aa: ASSSGTSGTGELF
d_call: TRBD2
j_call: TRBJ2-2
v_call: TRBV5-1

cdr3_aa: ASSLGRGTEAF
d_call: .
j_call: TRBJ1-1
v_call: TRBV27

cdr3_aa: ASSLTSGETQY
d_call: TRBD2
j_call: TRBJ2-5
v_call: TRBV11-3

cdr3_aa: AWASQRRRTQETQY
d_call: .
j_call: TRBJ2-5
v_call: TRBV30

cdr3_aa: AWSVNTNGYT
d_call: .
j_call: TRBJ1-2
v_call: TRBV30

cdr3_aa: ASSPGLAGGYEQY
d_call: TRBD2
j_call: TRBJ2-7
v_call: TRBV7-2